A single sample is the source of the 19 T cell receptor beta chains below, sequenced in a study of T cells in Graves' hyperthyroidism and ophthalmopathy. What was amplified from RNA transcripts were TCR beta CDR3 regions. Researchers ran a first-round RT-PCR on the TCR CDR3 using the HTBI primer set. TCRdb re-called the multiplex PCR reads with MiXCR, one entry per CDR3 protein. Of more than 500,000 distinct CDR3 sequences listed, around 16% are singletons. The specimen sequenced was blood. Receptors originate from a woman aged 30 to 39 with Graves' ophthalmopathy.

This clonotype was seen a handful of times. This chain uses TRBV9 with TRBJ1-5; D ambiguous. Germline loops: CDR1 SGDLS, CDR2 YYNGEE. CDR3 size: 15 residues. The germline V and J ends were trimmed by 0 bases and 4 bases, with 11 bases remaining between them. Here the CDR3 DNA reads TGTGCCAGCAGCGTAGAGGGTATTGGGAATCAGCCCCAGCATTTT. Amino acid sequence: CASSVEGIGNQPQHF.

As concerns this clonotype: This may come from a read error, since a much larger clone is one base off. The chain is built from TRBV20-1 and TRBJ2-1; TRBD2 aligns across 9 bases. The germline V gene encodes CDR1 DFQATT and CDR2 SNEGSKA (reference sequence). The CDR3 length is 13 residues. The CDR3 reads CSGSSGTYNEQLF. CDR3 nucleotide sequence: TGCAGTGGTTCTAGCGGGACGTACAATGAGCAGCTCTTC.

A few counts support this clonotype. V gene TRBV7-2 combines with J gene TRBJ1-2; TRBD1 agrees at 7 bases. CDR3 size: 15 residues. Germline V gene lookup returns CDR1 SGHTA and CDR2 FQGNSA. Trimming took 4 bases from V and 2 from J; bases not matched to a gene: 7. CDR3 residues: CASSSYRGQNYGYTF. In nucleotides, the CDR3 is TGTGCCAGCAGCTCCTACAGGGGCCAAAACTATGGCTACACCTTC.

This clonotype was detected ten times or more. The V call is TRBV28, the J call TRBJ1-4; D is unresolved. Germline V gene lookup returns CDR1 MDHEN and CDR2 SYDVKM. CDR3 length: 16 residues. Trimming stripped 5 bases from V and 0 bases from J, with 13 bases between. The CDR3 sequence: CASSPPNTSTNEKLFF. The CDR3 nucleotides read TGTGCCAGCAGTCCACCGAACACCTCAACTAATGAAAAACTGTTTTTT.

This chain joins TRBV28 and TRBJ1-2, with 7 bases lining up with TRBD1. The trim removed 6 bases at V and 4 bases at J, leaving 11 bases unmatched. The CDR3 totals 15 residues. The germline V gene has CDR1 MDHEN and CDR2 SYDVKM. CDR3 in amino acids: CASSLFRTGVYGYTF. The CDR3 DNA reads TGTGCCAGCAGCCTTTTCCGGACAGGCGTCTATGGCTACACCTTC.

This clonotype was seen repeatedly, ten times or more. The chain combines TRBV3-1 with TRBJ1-2; no definite D call. CDR1 LGHDT and CDR2 YNNKEL come from the germline V gene (reference sequence). Trimming took 1 base from V and 8 from J, leaving 11 bases between them. This CDR3 comprises 13 residues. The CDR3 DNA follows: TGTGCCAGCAGCCAAGGGCAGGTTTACGGCTACACCTTC. Translated, it gives CASSQGQVYGYTF.

This clonotype was seen a handful of times. This chain joins TRBV12-3 or TRBV12-4 and TRBJ2-6; no clear D gene. The V gene lost 6 bases and the J gene lost 0 bases, with 9 bases spanning the gap. This CDR3 has 15 residues. CDR3: CASSAQNSGANVLTF. The CDR3 nucleotides read TGTGCCAGCAGCGCCCAAAACTCTGGGGCCAACGTCCTGACTTTC.

This clonotype came up many times. The genes are TRBV29-1 and TRBJ2-3; D is unclear. From germline, CDR1 is SQVTM and CDR2 ANQGSEA. The CDR3 is 13 residues long. Trimming pared 4 bases from V and 2 bases from J, leaving 10 bases between. The CDR3 spells CSVAPRLTDTQYF. DNA for the CDR3: TGCAGCGTTGCTCCCAGACTCACAGATACGCAGTATTTT.

This clonotype was observed a handful of times. V usage is TRBV20-1 and J usage is TRBJ1-2, with 7 bases identical to TRBD1. Germline V CDR1 and CDR2: DFQATT, SNEGSKA (reference sequence). The length of the CDR3 is 13 residues. J lost 3 bases, V lost 6 bases, and 7 bases had no gene match. The CDR3 sequence is CSADDRADYGYTF. For the CDR3, the DNA is TGCAGTGCGGATGACAGGGCTGACTATGGCTACACCTTC.

This clonotype came up a few times. The chain carries TRBV27 and TRBJ2-6; no clear D. CDR1 and CDR2 from the germline V gene are MNHEY and SMNVEV (reference sequence). This CDR3 has 17 residues. Trimming cost V 2 bases and J 0 bases, with 11 bases left between them. Written as DNA, the CDR3 is TGTGCCAGCAGTTTAGTAGGCAGGAGCTCTGGGGCCAACGTCCTGACTTTC. Protein product: CASSLVGRSSGANVLTF.

This clonotype was counted at least ten times. The chain combines TRBV28 with TRBJ1-5; no clear D. Deletions cut 5 bases from V and 4 bases from J, with 9 bases between. The CDR3 has 13 residues. Germline V gene lookup returns CDR1 MDHEN and CDR2 SYDVKM. This chain's CDR3 is CASSLQINQPQHF. CDR3 DNA: TGTGCCAGCAGTCTACAGATTAATCAGCCCCAGCATTTT.

This clonotype was seen ten or more times. The chain combines TRBV11-1 with TRBJ2-1; D is possibly TRBD1 (6 bases). Germline loops: CDR1 SGHAT, CDR2 FQDESV (reference sequence). The CDR3 loop spans 16 amino acids. Trimming took off 3 bases at V and 3 bases at J, with 15 bases between the two ends. The CDR3 DNA sequence: TGTGCCAGCAGCTTCTCAGGGCAGGGGATCTACAATGAGCAGTTCTTC. This codes for CASSFSGQGIYNEQFF.

This sequence joins TRBV7-3 and TRBJ2-6; D is perhaps TRBD1 (5 bases). This CDR3 comprises 16 residues. Per the germline V gene, CDR1 is SGHTA and CDR2 is FQGTGA. Between the trimmed V and J ends, which lost 4 bases and 4 bases, there was a span of 14 bases. The DNA for the CDR3 is TGTGCCAGCAGCTCCTATACAGGAACCGGGGCCAACGTCCTGACTTTC. Translation: CASSSYTGTGANVLTF.

Many counts were recorded for this clonotype. V usage is TRBV30 and J usage is TRBJ2-1, with 7 bases matching TRBD2. V gave up 2 bases and J gave up 0 bases; unmatched junction bases: 10. The CDR3 sequence is 17 residues long. Germline V CDR1 and CDR2: GTSNPN, SVGIG (reference sequence). The CDR3 sequence: CAWSPRTRNSSYNEQFF. The CDR3, as DNA: TGTGCCTGGAGTCCAAGGACTAGGAATAGCTCCTACAATGAGCAGTTCTTC.

This clonotype was seen at least ten times. CDR3 in amino acids: CASSETGYEQFF. DNA for the CDR3: TGTGCCAGCAGCGAGACAGGGTATGAGCAGTTCTTC. The genes are TRBV2 and TRBJ2-1, with TRBD1 matching over 7 bases. The CDR3 is 12 amino acids. Germline-derived CDR1 and CDR2 are SNHLY and FYNNEI. V was pared by 6 bases and J by 8 bases, with 4 bases of the junction left unmatched.

Many counts were recorded for this clonotype. The V and J genes are TRBV30 and TRBJ1-2; 9 bases are a match to TRBD1. Germline CDR1 and CDR2: GTSNPN and SVGIG (reference sequence). The CDR3 contains 12 residues. The V segment lost 4 bases and the J segment 8 bases; nucleotides outside the gene matches: 5. The CDR3 region has the DNA TGTGCCTGGACACAGGGGGCTAGCGGCTACACCTTC. Translating it yields CAWTQGASGYTF.

This clonotype was recorded at least ten times. The chain joins TRBV6-1 to TRBJ1-1, with D unclear. Trimming took 5 bases from V and 1 from J, leaving 11 bases between them. Germline-derived CDR1 and CDR2 are MNHNS and SASEGT. The CDR3 totals 14 residues. The CDR3 reads CASSQGRWNTEAFF. In DNA form, the CDR3 reads TGTGCCAGCAGTCAAGGCAGATGGAACACTGAAGCTTTCTTT.

This clonotype was seen at least ten times. This chain links TRBV7-3 with TRBJ2-1; 7 positions agree with TRBD2. Germline CDR1 reads SGHTA; CDR2 reads FQGTGA. This CDR3 is built from 15 residues. V was pared by 5 bases and J by 2 bases, with 6 bases of the junction left unmatched. The CDR3 coding sequence is TGTGCCAGCAGCCCCCGGGGGGACCCCTACAATGAGCAGTTCTTC. Its translation: CASSPRGDPYNEQFF.

This clonotype has a count of ten or more. The chain combines TRBV7-2 with TRBJ2-1, with D maybe TRBD2 (6 bases). This CDR3 is 13 amino acids long. CDR1 and CDR2 from the germline V gene are SGHTA and FQGNSA. Trimming shortened V by 6 bases and J by 6 bases, and 12 bases separated the two germline ends. The CDR3 DNA reads TGTGCCAGCAGTCTCGGGAGTAGCAATGAGCAGTTCTTC. It encodes CASSLGSSNEQFF.